This TCR beta chain was sequenced in a study of blood T cell repertoires in COVID-19. On the study more broadly: In each case, the material was cDNA or gDNA derived from T cells, B-cell-depleted T cells, or PBMCs.

This CDR3 has 15 residues. Trimming took 2 bases from V and 0 from J, leaving 7 bases between them. In germline, CDR1 is MNHEY, CDR2 SVGAGI. Sequencing was performed with immunoSEQ multiplex PCR; in TCRdb, only in-frame clones are kept and a portion is missing. The data contain roughly 100,000 clones, 81% of them singletons. Material for sequencing was peripheral blood. The chain is built from TRBV6-5 and TRBJ1-4; D is unresolved. The TCR sequence derives from a woman in her 70s with acute or convalescent COVID-19. The CDR3 sequence: CASSYGFSTNEKLFF. CDR3 sequence (DNA): TGTGCCAGCAGTTACGGCTTCTCAACTAATGAAAAACTGTTTTTT.